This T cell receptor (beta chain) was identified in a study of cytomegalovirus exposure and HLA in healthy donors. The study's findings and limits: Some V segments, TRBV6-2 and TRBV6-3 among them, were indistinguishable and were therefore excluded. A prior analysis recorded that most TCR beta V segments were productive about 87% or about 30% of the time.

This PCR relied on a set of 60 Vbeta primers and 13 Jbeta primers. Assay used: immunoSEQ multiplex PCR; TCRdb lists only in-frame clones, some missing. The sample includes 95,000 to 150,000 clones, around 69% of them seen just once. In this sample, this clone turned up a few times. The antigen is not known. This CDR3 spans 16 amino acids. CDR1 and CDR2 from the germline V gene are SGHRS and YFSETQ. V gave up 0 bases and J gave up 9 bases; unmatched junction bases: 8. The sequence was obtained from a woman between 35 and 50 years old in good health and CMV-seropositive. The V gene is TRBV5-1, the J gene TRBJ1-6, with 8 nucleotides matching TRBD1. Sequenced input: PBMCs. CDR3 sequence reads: CASSLAPGTGSSPLHF. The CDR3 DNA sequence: TGCGCCAGCAGCTTGGCCCCGGGGACAGGCAGTTCACCCCTCCACTTT.